This T cell receptor (beta chain) is from a study of memory CD4+ T cells and cytomegalovirus serostatus. Single viable CD3+CD4+CD8-CD45RO+ cells were sorted as the memory CD4+ T cells. CDR3 length equals 13 residues. Germline-derived CDR1 and CDR2 are LNHDA and SQIVND (reference sequence). The V and J ends lost 3 bases and 8 bases respectively, with 10 bases between them. Some clones are missing from TCRdb's copy, which holds only in-frame ones; the method was immunoSEQ multiplex PCR. This sample has about 45,000 clones, with roughly 80% found just once. V usage is TRBV19 and J usage is TRBJ1-4; TRBD1 might be the D (5 bases). The receptor was isolated from an adult in good health and CMV-seronegative. The sample taken for sequencing was memory CD4+ T cells from blood. DNA for the CDR3: TGTGCCAGTAGTATGGGAACAGGCGAAAAACTGTTTTTT. Protein product: CASSMGTGEKLFF.